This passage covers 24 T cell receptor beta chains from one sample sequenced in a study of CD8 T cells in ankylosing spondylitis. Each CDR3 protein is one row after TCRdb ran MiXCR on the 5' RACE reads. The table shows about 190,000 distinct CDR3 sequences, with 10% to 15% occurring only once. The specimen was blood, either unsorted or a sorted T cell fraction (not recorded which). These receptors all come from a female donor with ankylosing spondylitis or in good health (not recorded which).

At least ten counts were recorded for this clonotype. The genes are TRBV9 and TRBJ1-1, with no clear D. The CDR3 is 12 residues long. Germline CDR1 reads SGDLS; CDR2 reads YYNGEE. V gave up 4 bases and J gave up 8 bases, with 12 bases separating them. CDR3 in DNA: TGTGCCAGCAGCCCCCCCAGGAGCGAAGCTTTCTTT. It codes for CASSPPRSEAFF.

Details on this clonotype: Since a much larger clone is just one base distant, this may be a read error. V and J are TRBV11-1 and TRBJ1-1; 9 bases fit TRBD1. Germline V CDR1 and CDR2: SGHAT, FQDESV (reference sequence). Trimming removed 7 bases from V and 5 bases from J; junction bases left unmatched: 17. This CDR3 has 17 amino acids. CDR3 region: CASNCYVGTGKTTEAFF. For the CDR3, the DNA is TGTGCCAGCAATTGCTACGTGGGGACAGGGAAAACAACTGAAGCTTTCTTT.

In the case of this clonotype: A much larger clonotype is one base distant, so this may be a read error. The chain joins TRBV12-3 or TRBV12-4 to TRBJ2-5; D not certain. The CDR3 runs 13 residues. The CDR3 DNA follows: TGTACCAGCAGTTTAAGGCTTATGGAGACCCAGTACTTC. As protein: CTSSLRLMETQYF.

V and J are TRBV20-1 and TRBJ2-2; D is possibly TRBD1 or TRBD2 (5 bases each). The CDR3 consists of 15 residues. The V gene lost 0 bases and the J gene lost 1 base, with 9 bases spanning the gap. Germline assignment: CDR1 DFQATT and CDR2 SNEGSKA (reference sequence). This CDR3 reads CSARDPGLNTGELFF. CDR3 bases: TGCAGTGCTAGAGACCCGGGGCTGAACACCGGGGAGCTGTTTTTT.

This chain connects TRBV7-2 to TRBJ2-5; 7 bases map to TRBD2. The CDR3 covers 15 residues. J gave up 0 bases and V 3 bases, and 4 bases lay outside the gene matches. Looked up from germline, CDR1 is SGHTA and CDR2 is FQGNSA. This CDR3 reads CASSLWREYQETQYF. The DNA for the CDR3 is TGTGCCAGCAGCTTGTGGCGGGAGTACCAAGAGACCCAGTACTTC. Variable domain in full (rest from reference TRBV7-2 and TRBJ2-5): GAGVSQSPSNKVTEKGKDVELRCDPISGHTALYWYRQSLGQGLEFLIYFQGNSAPDKSGLPSDRFSAERTGGSVSTLTIQRTQQEDSAVYLCASSLWREYQETQYFGPGTRLLVL.

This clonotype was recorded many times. The CDR3 is CASDRDRGFDEQYF. The CDR3 nucleotides are TGTGCCAGCGACCGGGACAGGGGTTTCGACGAGCAGTACTTC. The rearrangement uses TRBV6-2 or TRBV6-3 and TRBJ2-7, with 10 bases fitting TRBD1. Germline trimming cut 8 bases from V and 5 bases from J; bases unmatched to any gene: 9. Germline V gene sequence: CDR1 MNHEY, CDR2 SVGEGT. The CDR3 extends over 14 amino acids.

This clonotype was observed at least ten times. The CDR3 region is CASRSPGVENTEAFF. The CDR3 DNA follows: TGTGCCAGCAGAAGTCCAGGGGTCGAGAACACTGAAGCTTTCTTT. The chain has TRBV12-3 or TRBV12-4 and TRBJ1-1, with D maybe TRBD1 (6 bases). The V end lost 6 bases, the J end lost 1 base, and 15 bases lay between the germline ends. This CDR3 comprises 15 residues.

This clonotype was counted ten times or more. The CDR3 is CASSRMPPGNTIYF. CDR3 sequence (DNA): TGTGCCAGCAGTCGGATGCCTCCTGGAAACACCATATATTTT. The chain employs TRBV12-3 or TRBV12-4 and TRBJ1-3; D is ambiguous. There are 14 residues in the CDR3. Trimming took 5 bases from V and 2 from J, leaving 10 bases between them.

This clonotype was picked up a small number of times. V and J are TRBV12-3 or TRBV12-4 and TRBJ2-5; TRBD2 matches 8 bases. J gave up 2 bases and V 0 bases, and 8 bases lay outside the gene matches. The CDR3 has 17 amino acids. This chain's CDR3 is CASSLAFLAGLQETQYF. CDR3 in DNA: TGTGCCAGCAGTTTAGCGTTTCTAGCGGGCTTACAAGAGACCCAGTACTTC.

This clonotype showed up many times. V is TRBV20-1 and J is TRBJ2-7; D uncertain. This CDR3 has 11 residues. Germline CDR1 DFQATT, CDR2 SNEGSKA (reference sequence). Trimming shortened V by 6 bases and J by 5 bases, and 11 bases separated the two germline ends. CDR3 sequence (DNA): TGCAGTGCCGCATCGCGCCACGAGCAGTACTTC. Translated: CSAASRHEQYF.

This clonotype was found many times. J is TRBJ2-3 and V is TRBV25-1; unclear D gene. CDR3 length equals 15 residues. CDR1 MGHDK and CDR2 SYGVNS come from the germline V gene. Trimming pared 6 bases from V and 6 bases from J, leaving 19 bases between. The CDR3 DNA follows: TGTGCCAGCAGCGGCCCTAGTGAGACGTGGGATACGCAGTATTTT. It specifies CASSGPSETWDTQYF.

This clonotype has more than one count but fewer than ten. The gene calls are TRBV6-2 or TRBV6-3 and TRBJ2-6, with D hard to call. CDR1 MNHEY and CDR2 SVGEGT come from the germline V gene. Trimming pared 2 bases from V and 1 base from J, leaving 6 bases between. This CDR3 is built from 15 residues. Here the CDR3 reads CASSYRESGANVLTF. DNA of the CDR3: TGTGCCAGCAGTTACAGGGAATCTGGGGCCAACGTCCTGACTTTC.

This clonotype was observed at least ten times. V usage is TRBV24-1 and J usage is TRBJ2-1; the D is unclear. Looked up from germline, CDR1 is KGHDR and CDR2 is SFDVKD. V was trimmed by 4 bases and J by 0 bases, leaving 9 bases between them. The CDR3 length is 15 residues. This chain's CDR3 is CATSEGFSSYNEQFF. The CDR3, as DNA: TGTGCCACCAGTGAGGGTTTTAGCTCCTACAATGAGCAGTTCTTC.

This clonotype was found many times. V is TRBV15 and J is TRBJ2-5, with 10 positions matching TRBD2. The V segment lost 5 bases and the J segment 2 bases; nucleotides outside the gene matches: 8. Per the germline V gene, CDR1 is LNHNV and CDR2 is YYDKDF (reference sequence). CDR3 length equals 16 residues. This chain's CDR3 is CATSGRTSGHQETQYF. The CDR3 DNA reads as TGTGCCACCAGCGGAAGGACTAGCGGACATCAAGAGACCCAGTACTTC.

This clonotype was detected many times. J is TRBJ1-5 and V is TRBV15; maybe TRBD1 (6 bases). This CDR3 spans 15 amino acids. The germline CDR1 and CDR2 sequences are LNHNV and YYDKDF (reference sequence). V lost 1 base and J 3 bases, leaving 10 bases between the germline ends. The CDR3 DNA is TGTGCCACCAGCAGAGCGGACAGACCCAATCAGCCCCAGCATTTT. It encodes CATSRADRPNQPQHF.

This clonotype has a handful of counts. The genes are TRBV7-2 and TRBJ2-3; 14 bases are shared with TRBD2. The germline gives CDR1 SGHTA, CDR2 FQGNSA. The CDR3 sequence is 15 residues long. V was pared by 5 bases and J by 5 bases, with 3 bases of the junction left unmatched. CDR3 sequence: CASSLGTSGRDTQYF. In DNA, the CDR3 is TGTGCCAGCAGCCTCGGGACTAGCGGGAGAGATACGCAGTATTTT. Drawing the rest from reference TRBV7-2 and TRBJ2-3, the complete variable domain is GAGVSQSPSNKVTEKGKDVELRCDPISGHTALYWYRQSLGQGLEFLIYFQGNSAPDKSGLPSDRFSAERTGGSVSTLTIQRTQQEDSAVYLCASSLGTSGRDTQYFGPGTRLTVL.

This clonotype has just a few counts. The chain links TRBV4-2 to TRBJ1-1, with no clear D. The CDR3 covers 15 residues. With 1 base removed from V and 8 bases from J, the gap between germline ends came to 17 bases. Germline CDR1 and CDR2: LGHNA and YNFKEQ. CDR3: CASSQAADGAEEAFF. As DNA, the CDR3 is TGTGCCAGCAGCCAAGCCGCGGACGGAGCAGAAGAAGCTTTCTTT.

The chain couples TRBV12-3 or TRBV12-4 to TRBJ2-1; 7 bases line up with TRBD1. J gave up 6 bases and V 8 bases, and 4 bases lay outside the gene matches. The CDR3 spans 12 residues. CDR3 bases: TGTGCCAGCGGTCGGGACAGCAATGAGCAGTTCTTC. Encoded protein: CASGRDSNEQFF.

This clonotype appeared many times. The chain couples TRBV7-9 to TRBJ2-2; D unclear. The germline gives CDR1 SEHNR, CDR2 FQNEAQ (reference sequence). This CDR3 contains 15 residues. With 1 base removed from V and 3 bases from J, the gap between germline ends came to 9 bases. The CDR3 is CASSLVSGYTGELFF. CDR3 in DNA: TGTGCCAGCAGCTTAGTTTCAGGTTACACCGGGGAGCTGTTTTTT.

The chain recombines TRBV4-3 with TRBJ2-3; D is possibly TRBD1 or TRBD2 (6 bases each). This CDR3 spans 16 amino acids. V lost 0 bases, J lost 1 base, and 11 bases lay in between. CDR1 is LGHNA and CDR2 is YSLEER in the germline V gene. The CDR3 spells CASSQEGGPGTDTQYF. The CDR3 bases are TGCGCCAGCAGCCAAGAAGGGGGGCCGGGCACAGATACGCAGTATTTT.

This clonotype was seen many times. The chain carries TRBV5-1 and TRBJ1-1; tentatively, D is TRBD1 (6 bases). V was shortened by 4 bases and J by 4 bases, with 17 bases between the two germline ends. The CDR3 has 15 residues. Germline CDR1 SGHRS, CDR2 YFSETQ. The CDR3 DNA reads TGCGCCAGCAGCGAGGACAGTACCCTGCGCACTGAAGCTTTCTTT. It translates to CASSEDSTLRTEAFF.

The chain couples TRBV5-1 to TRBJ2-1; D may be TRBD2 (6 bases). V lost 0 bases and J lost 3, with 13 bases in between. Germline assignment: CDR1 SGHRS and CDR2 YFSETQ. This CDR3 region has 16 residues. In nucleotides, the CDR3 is TGCGCCAGCAGCTTGGATCTAGCGATTCGCTACAATGAGCAGTTCTTC. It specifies CASSLDLAIRYNEQFF.

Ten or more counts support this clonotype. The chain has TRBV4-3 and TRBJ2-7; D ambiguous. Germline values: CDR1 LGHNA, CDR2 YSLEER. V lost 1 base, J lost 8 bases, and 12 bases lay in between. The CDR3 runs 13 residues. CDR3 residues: CASSQVGGQQQYF. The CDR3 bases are TGCGCCAGCAGCCAAGTTGGTGGGCAGCAGCAGTACTTC.

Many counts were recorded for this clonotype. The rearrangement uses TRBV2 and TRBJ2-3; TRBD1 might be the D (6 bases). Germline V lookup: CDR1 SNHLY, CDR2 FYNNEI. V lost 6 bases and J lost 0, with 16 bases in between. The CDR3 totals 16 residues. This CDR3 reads CASRGRGQPSTDTQYF. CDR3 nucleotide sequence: TGTGCCAGCAGGGGCCGTGGACAGCCGAGCACAGATACGCAGTATTTT.